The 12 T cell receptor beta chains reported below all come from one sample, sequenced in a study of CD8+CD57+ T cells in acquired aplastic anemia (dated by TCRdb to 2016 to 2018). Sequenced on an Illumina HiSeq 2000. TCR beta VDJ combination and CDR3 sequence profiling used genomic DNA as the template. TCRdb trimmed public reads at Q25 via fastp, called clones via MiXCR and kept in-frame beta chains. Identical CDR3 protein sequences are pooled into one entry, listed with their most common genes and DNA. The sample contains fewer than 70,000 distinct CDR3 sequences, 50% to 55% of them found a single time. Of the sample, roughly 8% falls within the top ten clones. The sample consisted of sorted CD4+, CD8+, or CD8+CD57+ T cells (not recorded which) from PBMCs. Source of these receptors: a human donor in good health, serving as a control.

This CDR3 reads CASSLLAGPSLGTGELFF. The CDR3 nucleotides are TGTGCCAGCAGCCTACTAGCGGGGCCCTCCCTTGGCACCGGGGAGCTGTTTTTT. The genes are TRBV3-1 and TRBJ2-2, with 10 bases lining up with TRBD2. CDR3 length: 18 residues. In germline, CDR1 is LGHDT, CDR2 YNNKEL (reference sequence). The trim removed 4 bases at V and 4 bases at J, leaving 12 bases unmatched.

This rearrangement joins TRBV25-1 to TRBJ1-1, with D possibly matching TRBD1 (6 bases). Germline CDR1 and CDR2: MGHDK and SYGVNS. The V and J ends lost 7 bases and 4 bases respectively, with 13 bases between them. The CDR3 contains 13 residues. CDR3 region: CASTQGVATEAFF. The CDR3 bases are TGTGCCAGCACACAGGGTGTAGCCACTGAAGCTTTCTTT.

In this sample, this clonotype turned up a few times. Here the CDR3 DNA reads TGTGCCAGCAGCTTAGCGCCAGCCTACGAGCAGTACTTC. This sequence encodes CASSLAPAYEQYF. The rearrangement joins TRBV7-2 to TRBJ2-7; D call uncertain. The CDR3 consists of 13 residues. V dropped 0 bases and J dropped 2 bases, with 5 bases sitting between them. In germline, CDR1 is SGHTA, CDR2 FQGNSA.

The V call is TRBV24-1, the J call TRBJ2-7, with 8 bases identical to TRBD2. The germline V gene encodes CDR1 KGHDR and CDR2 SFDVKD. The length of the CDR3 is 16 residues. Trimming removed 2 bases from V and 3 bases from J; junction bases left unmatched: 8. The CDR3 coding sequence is TGTGCCACCAGTGATTCGTTAGCGGGATCCATCTACGAGCAGTACTTC. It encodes CATSDSLAGSIYEQYF.

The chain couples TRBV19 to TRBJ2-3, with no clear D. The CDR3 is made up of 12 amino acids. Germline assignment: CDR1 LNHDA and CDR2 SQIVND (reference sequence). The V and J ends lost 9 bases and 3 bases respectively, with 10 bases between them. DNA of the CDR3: TGTGCCAGCAGCTTCAGGACAGATACGCAGTATTTT. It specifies CASSFRTDTQYF.

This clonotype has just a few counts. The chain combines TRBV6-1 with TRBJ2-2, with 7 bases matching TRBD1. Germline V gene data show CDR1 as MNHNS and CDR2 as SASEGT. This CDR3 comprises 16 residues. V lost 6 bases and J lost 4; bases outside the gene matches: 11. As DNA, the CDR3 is TGTGCCAGCAGCCGGGACAGTACCCCGATCACCGGGGAGCTGTTTTTT. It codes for CASSRDSTPITGELFF.

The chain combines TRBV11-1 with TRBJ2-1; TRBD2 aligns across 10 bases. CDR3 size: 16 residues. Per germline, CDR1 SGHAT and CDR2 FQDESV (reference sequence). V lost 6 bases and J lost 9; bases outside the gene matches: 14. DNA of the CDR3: TGTGCCAGCAGTATCGGGGGGTTTCGACTAGCGGGTGAGCAGTTCTTC. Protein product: CASSIGGFRLAGEQFF.

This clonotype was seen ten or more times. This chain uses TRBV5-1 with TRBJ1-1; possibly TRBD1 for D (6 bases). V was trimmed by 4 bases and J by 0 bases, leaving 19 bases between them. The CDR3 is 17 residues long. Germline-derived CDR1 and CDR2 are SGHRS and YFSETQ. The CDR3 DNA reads TGCGCCAGCAGCCGGCCACACAGGGACCTCATGAACACTGAAGCTTTCTTT. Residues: CASSRPHRDLMNTEAFF.

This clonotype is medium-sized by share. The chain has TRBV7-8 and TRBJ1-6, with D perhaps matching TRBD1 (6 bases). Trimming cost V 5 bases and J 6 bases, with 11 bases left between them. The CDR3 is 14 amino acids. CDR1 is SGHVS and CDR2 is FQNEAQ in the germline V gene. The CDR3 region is CASSPGTLNSPLHF. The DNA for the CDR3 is TGTGCCAGCAGCCCCGGGACACTTAATTCACCCCTCCACTTT.

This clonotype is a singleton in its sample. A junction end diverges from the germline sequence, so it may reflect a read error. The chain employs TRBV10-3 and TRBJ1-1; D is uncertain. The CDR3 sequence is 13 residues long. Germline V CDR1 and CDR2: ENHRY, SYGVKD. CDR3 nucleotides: TGTGCCAGCAGTTACCCGGGGAAAGGTGAAGCTTTCTTT. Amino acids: CASSYPGKGEAFF.

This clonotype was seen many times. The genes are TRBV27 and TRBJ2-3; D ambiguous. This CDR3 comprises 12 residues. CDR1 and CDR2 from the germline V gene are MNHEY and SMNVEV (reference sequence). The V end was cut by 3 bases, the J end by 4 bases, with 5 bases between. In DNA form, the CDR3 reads TGTGCCAGCAGTTTGAGCTCAGATACGCAGTATTTT. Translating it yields CASSLSSDTQYF.

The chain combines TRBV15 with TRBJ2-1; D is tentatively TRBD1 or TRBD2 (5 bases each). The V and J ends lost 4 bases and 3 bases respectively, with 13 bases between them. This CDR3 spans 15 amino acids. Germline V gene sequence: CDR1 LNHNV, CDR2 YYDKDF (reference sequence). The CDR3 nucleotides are TGTGCCACCAGCATCGGGACCCTCGGCTACAATGAGCAGTTCTTC. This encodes CATSIGTLGYNEQFF.